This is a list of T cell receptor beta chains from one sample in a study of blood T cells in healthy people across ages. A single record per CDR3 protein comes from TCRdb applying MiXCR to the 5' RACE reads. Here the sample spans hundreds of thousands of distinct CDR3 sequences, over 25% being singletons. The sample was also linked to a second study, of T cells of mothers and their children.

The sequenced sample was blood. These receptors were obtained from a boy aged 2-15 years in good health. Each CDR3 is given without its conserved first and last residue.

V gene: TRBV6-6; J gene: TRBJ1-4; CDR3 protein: ASSRTGTAVGEKLF
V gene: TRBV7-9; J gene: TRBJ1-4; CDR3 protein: ASGGAREKLF
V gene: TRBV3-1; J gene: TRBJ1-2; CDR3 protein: ASSQDPRGNYGYT
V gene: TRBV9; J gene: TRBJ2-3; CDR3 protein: ASSVWGQGIDTQY
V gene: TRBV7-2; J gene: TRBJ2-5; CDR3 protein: ASSARGGLVQETQY
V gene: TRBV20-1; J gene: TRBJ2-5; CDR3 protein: SARTGRAQETQY
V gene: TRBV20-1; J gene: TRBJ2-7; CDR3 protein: SARGEKGNTYEQY
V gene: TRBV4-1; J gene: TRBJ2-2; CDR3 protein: ASSQGDPTGELF
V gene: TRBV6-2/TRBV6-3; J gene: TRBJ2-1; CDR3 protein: ASSQGSSGRGSSYNEQF
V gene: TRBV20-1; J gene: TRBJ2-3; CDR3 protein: SARLLAIPADTQY
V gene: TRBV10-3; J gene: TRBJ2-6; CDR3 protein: AIRDSSSGANVLT
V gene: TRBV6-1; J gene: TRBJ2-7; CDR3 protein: ASSRESAWEQY
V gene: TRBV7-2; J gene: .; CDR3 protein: ASSLRWGLTYEQY
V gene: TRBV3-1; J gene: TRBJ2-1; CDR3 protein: ASSPRGRNNEQF
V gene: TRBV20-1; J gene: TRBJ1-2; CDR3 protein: SASDRGGYGYT
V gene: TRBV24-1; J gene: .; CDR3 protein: ATSDPSGSGANEQF
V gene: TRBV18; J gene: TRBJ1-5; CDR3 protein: ASSRLTDNQPQH
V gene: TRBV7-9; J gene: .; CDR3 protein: ASSLPGGVTGVTYEQY
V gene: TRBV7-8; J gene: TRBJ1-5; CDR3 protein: ASSLTGEVQPQH
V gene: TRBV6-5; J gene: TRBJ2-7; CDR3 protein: ASSYASRDYEQY
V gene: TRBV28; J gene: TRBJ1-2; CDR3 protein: ASSGSTVAYGYT
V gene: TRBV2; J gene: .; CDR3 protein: ASSEGTEVGNEQF
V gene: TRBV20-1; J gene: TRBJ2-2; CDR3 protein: SARGAGESGELF
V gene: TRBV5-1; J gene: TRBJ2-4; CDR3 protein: ASSLGQGSDIQY
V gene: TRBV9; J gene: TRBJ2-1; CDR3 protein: ASSVGSASSNNEQF
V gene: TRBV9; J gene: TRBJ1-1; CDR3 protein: ASSVDWSPRRGGTEAF
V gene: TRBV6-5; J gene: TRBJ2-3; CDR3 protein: ASSRGSEDTQY
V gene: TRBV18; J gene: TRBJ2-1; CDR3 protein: ASSSWEEQRYNEQF